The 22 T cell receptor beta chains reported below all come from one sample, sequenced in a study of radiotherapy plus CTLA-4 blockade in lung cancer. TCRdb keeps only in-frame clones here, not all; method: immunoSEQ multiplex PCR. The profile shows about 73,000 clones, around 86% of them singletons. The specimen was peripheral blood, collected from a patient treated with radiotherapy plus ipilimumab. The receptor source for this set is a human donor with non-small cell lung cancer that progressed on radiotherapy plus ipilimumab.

CDR3 sequence: CASSSSGSTTDTQYF. CDR3 bases: TGTGCCAGCAGTAGTAGCGGGAGTACCACGGATACGCAGTATTTT. This chain joins TRBV2 and TRBJ2-3, with 9 positions matching TRBD2. Germline CDR1 and CDR2: SNHLY and FYNNEI. The CDR3 has 15 amino acids. Trimming took 5 bases from V and 6 from J; bases not matched to a gene: 9. The entire variable domain, with the rest obtained from reference TRBV2 and TRBJ2-3, is as follows: EPEVTQTPSHQVTQMGQEVILRCVPISNHLYFYWYRQILGQKVEFLVSFYNNEISEKSEIFDDQFSVERPDGSNFTLKIRSTKLEDSAMYFCASSSSGSTTDTQYFGPGTRLTVL.

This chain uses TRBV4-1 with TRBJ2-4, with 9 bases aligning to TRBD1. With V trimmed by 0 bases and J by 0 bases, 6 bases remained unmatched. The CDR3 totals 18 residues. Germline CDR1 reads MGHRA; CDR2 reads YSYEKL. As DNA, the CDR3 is TGCGCCAGCAGCCAAGACCAGGGACAGGGCCTAGCCAAAAACATTCAGTACTTC. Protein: CASSQDQGQGLAKNIQYF.

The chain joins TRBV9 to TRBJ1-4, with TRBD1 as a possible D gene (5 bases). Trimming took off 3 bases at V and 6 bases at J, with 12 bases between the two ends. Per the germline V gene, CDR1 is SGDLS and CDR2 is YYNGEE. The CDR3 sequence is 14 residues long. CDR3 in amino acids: CASSGHRGDEKLFF. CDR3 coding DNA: TGTGCCAGCAGCGGCCACCGGGGGGATGAAAAACTGTTTTTT.

CDR3 coding DNA: TGTGCCAGCAGCTTAGGACCCCTCAGCGGGGCCTTCTACGAGCAGTACTTC. Residues: CASSLGPLSGAFYEQYF. The V call is TRBV11-2, the J call TRBJ2-7; 7 nucleotides match TRBD2. CDR3 length equals 17 residues. Germline-derived CDR1 and CDR2 are SGHAT and FQNNGV. With 1 base clipped from V and 3 bases from J, the junction kept 12 bases outside the gene matches.

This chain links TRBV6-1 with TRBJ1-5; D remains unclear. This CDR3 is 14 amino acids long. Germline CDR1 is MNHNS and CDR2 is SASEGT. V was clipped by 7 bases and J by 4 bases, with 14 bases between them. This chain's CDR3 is CASIRRGSNQPQHF. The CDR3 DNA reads TGTGCCAGCATTAGACGAGGCAGTAATCAGCCCCAGCATTTT.

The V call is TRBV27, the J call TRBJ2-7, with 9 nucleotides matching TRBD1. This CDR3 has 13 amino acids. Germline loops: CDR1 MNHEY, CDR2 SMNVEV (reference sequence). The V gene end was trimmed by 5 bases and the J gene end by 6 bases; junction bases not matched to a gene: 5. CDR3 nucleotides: TGTGCCAGCAGTCAGGACAGGGGAGTCGAGCAGTACTTC. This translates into CASSQDRGVEQYF.

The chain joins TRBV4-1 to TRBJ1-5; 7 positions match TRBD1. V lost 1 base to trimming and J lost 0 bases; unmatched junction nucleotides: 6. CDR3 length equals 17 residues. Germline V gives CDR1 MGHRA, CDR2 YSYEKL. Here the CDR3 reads CASSQAPGQLSNQPQHF. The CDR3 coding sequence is TGCGCCAGCAGCCAAGCCCCGGGACAGCTTAGCAATCAGCCCCAGCATTTT.

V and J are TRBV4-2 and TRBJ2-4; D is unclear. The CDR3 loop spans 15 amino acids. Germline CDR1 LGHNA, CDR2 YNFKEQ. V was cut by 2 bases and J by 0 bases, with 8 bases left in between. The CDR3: CASSQSVLAKNIQYF. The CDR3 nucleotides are TGTGCCAGCAGCCAAAGCGTTTTAGCCAAAAACATTCAGTACTTC.

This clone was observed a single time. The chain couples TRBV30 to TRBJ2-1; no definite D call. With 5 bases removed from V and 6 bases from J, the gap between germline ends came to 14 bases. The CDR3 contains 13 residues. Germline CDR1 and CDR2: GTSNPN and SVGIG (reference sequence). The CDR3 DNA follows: TGTGCCTGGGGAGCGATTGAGGCCAATGAGCAGTTCTTC. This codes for CAWGAIEANEQFF.

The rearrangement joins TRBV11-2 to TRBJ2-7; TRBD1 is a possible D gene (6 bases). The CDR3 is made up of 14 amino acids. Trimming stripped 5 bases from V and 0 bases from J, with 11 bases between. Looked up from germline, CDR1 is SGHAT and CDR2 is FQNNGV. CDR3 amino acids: CASSLRGHSYEQYF. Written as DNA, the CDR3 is TGTGCCAGCAGCCTCAGGGGTCACTCCTACGAGCAGTACTTC.

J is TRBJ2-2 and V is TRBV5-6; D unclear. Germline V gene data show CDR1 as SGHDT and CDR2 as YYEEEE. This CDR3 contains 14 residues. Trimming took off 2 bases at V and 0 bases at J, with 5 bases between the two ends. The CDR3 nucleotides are TGTGCCAGCAGCTTTCCCCCGAACACCGGGGAGCTGTTTTTT. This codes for CASSFPPNTGELFF.

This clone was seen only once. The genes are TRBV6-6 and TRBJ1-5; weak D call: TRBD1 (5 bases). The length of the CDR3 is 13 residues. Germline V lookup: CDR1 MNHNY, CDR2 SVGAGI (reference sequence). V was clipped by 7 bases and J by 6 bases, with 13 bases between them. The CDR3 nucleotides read TGTGCCAGCATTCTGGTGGGGGGTCAGCCCCAGCATTTT. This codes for CASILVGGQPQHF.

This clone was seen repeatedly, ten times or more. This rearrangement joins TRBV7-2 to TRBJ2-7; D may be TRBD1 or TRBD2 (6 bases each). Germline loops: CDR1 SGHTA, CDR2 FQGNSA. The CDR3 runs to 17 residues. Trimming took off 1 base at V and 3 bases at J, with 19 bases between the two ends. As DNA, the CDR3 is TGTGCCAGCAGCTTAGAGGGGGGTTTGGGCGGGTACTACGAGCAGTACTTC. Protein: CASSLEGGLGGYYEQYF.

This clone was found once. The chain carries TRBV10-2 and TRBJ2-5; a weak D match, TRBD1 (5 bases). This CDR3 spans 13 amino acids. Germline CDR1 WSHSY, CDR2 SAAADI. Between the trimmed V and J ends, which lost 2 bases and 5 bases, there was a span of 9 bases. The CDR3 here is CASSEPPGETQYF. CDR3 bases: TGCGCCAGCAGTGAGCCCCCAGGGGAGACCCAGTACTTC.

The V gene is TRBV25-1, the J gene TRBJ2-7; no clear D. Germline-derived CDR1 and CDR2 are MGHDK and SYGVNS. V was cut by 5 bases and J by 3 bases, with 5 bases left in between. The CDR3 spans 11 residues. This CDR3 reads CASSLDYEQYF. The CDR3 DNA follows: TGTGCCAGCAGTTTAGACTACGAGCAGTACTTC.

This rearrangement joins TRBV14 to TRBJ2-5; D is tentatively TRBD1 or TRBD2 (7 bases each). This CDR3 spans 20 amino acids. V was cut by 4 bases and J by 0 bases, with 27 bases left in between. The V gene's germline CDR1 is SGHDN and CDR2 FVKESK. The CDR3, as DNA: TGTGCCAGCAGCCCGGAGCTTAAGGGGGCAGCGGGGTCTAACCAAGAGACCCAGTACTTC. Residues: CASSPELKGAAGSNQETQYF.

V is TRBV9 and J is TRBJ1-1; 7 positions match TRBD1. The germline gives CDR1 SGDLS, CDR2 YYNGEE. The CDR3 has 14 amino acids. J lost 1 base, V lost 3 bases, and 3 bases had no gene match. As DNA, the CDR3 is TGTGCCAGCAGCGGAGGGACAGCGAACACTGAAGCTTTCTTT. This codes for CASSGGTANTEAFF.

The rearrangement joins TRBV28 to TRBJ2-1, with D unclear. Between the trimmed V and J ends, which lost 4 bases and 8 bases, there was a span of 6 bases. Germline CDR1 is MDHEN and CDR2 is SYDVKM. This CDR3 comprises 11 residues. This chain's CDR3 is CASSSLYEQFF. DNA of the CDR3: TGTGCCAGCAGTTCACTGTATGAGCAGTTCTTC.

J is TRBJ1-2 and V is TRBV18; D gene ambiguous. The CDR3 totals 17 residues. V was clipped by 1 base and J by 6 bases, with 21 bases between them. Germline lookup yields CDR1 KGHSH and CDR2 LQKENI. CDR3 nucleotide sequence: TGTGCCAGCTCACCACGGATGACGGCGGGGAGCGGGGATGGCTACACCTTC. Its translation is CASSPRMTAGSGDGYTF.

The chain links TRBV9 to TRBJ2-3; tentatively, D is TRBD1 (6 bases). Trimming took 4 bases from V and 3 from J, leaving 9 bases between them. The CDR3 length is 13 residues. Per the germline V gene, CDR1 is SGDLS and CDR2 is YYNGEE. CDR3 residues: CASSTQGTDTQYF. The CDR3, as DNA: TGTGCCAGCAGCACTCAGGGGACAGATACGCAGTATTTT.

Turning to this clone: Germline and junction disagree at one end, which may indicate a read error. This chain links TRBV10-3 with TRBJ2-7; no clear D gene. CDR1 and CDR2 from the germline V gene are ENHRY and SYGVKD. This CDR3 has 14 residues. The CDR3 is CAISESGLNYEQYF. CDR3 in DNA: TGTGCCATCAGCGAGTCCGGGCTTAACTACGAGCAGTACTTC.

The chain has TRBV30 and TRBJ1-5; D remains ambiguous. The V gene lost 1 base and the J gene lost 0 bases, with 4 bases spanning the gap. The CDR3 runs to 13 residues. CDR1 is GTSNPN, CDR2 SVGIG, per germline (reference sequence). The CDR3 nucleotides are TGTGCCTGGAGTGGGATTAGCAATCAGCCCCAGCATTTT. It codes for CAWSGISNQPQHF.